This T cell receptor beta chain is from a study of OX40 agonist ivuxolimab in advanced cancers. Overall study findings and caveats: In general, CD8+ T cells held more expanded clones than CD4+ did, on average. Specificity for antigen went undetermined in the expanded peripheral T cells.

This CDR3 is built from 15 residues. Trimming removed 1 base at V and 3 bases at J, with 15 bases between. The germline V gene has CDR1 SQVTM and CDR2 ANQGSEA. TCRdb keeps only in-frame clones here, not all; method: immunoSEQ multiplex PCR. In the table there are 40,000 to 50,000 clones, 65% to 90% of which are singletons. With respect to this clone: The antigen is not known.

The TCR originated in an adult with an advanced solid tumor such as melanoma, head and neck, liver or kidney cancer. Sequencing used CD4+ or CD8+ T cells sorted from blood, obtained in a trial of the OX40 agonist ivuxolimab. This sequence joins TRBV29-1 and TRBJ1-1; D gene unclear. CDR3 sequence reads: CSVEARGQQDTEAFF. The CDR3 nucleotides read TGCAGCGTTGAAGCCCGGGGTCAGCAGGACACTGAAGCTTTCTTT.